The T cell receptor beta chain under discussion was sequenced for a study of T cell changes during pregnancy in multiple sclerosis. Germline-derived CDR1 and CDR2 are SGHRS and YFSETQ. The CDR3 runs to 16 residues. Trimming removed 0 bases from V and 2 bases from J, with 11 bases in between. Clones were sequenced by immunoSEQ multiplex PCR, and TCRdb holds only the in-frame ones, with some missing. Among about 44,000 clones, 80% to 90% were seen once, and the ten largest hold approximately 1.1%. This clone was found once. The source of this sequence is a female donor with multiple sclerosis, enrolled in a pregnancy study. V and J are TRBV5-1 and TRBJ2-2; no clear D gene. This specimen was CD4+ T cells from peripheral blood mononuclear cells, taken after pregnancy. CDR3 region: CASSLDSLDNTGELFF. The CDR3 bases are TGCGCCAGCAGCTTGGATTCCCTAGATAACACCGGGGAGCTGTTTTTT. Together with reference TRBV5-1 and TRBJ2-2, the CDR3 gives the full variable domain: KAGVTQTPRYLIKTRGQQVTLSCSPISGHRSVSWYQQTPGQGLQFLFEYFSETQRNKGNFPGRFSGRQFSNSRSEMNVSTLELGDSALYLCASSLDSLDNTGELFFGEGSRLTVL.